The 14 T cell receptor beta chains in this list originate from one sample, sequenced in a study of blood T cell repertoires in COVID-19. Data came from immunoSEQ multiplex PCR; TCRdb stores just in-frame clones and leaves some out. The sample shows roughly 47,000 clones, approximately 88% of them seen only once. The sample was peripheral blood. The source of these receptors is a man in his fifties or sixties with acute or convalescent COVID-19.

In DNA form, the CDR3 reads TGTGCCACCAGTGATTCTCGACAGGGAGACACTGAAGCTTTCTTT. Translation gives CATSDSRQGDTEAFF. The chain carries TRBV24-1 and TRBJ1-1, with 7 bases lining up with TRBD1. CDR3 length equals 15 residues. The ends lost 2 bases at V and 3 bases at J; junction bases unmatched: 5. Germline assignment: CDR1 KGHDR and CDR2 SFDVKD.

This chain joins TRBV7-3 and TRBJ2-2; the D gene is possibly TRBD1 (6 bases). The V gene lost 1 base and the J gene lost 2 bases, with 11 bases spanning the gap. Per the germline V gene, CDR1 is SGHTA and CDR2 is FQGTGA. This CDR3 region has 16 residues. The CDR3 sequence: CASSLNVGANTGELFF. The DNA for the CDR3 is TGTGCCAGCAGCTTAAATGTGGGGGCTAACACCGGGGAGCTGTTTTTT.

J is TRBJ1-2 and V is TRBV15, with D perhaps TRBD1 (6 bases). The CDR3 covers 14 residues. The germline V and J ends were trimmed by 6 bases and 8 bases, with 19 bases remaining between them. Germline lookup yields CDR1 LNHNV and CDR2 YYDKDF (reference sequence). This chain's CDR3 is CATSRDNAVSGYTF. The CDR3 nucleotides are TGTGCCACCAGTCGGGACAACGCCGTAAGCGGCTACACCTTC.

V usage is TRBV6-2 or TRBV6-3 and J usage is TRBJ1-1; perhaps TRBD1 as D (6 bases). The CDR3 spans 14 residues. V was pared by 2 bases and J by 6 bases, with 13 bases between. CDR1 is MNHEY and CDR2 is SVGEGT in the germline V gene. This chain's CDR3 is CASSYRGGEAEAFF. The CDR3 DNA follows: TGTGCCAGCAGTTACAGGGGGGGAGAAGCTGAAGCTTTCTTT.

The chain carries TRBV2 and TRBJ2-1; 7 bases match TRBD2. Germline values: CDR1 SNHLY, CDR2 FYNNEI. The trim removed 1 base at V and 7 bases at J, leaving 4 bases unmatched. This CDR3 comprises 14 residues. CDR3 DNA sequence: TGTGCCAGCAGTGAAGGGCGGGAGCATAATGAGCAGTTCTTC. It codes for CASSEGREHNEQFF.

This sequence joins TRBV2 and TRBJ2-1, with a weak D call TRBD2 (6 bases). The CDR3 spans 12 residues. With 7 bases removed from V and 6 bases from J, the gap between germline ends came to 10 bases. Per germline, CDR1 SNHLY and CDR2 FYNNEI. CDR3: CASTRDSNEQFF. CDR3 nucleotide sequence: TGTGCCAGCACCAGGGACTCCAATGAGCAGTTCTTC.

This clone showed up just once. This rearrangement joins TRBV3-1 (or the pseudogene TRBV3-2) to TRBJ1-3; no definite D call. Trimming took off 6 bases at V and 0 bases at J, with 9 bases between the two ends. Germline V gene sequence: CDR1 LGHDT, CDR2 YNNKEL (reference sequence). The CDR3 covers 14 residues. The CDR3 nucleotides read TGTGCCAGCAGTGACGAGGGCTCTGGAAACACCATATATTTT. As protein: CASSDEGSGNTIYF.

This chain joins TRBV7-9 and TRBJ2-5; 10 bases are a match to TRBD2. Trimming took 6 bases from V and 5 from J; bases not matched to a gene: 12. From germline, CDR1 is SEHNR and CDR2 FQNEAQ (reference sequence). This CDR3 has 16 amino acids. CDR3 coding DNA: TGTGCCAGCAGGAGATCTAGCGGGAGTCCGGGTGAGACCCAGTACTTC. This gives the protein CASRRSSGSPGETQYF. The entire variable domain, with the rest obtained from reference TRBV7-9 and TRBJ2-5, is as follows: DTGVSQNPRHKITKRGQNVTFRCDPISEHNRLYWYRQTLGQGPEFLTYFQNEAQLEKSRLLSDRFSAERPKGSFSTLEIQRTEQGDSAMYLCASRRSSGSPGETQYFGPGTRLLVL.

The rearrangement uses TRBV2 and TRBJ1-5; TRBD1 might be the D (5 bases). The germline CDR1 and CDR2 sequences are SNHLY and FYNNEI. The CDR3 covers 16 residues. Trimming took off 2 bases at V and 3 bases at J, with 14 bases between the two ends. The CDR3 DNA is TGTGCCAGCAGTGAAACAGGAAGCCGTTTCAATCAGCCCCAGCATTTT. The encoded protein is CASSETGSRFNQPQHF.

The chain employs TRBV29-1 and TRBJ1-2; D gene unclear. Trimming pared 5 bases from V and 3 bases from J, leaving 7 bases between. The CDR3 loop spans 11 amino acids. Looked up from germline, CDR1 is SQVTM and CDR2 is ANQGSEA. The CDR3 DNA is TGCAGCGTTTATGTAGACTATGGCTACACCTTC. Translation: CSVYVDYGYTF. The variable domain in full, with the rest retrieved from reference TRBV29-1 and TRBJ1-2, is SAVISQKPSRDICQRGTSLTIQCQVDSQVTMMFWYRQQPGQSLTLIATANQGSEATYESGFVIDKFPISRPNLTFSTLTVSNMSPEDSSIYLCSVYVDYGYTFGSGTRLTVV.

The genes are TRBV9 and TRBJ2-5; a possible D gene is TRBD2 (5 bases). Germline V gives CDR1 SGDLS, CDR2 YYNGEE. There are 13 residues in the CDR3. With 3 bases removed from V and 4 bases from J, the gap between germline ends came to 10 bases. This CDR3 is CASSARRGETQYF. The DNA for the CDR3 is TGTGCCAGCAGCGCCCGTCGGGGAGAGACCCAGTACTTC.

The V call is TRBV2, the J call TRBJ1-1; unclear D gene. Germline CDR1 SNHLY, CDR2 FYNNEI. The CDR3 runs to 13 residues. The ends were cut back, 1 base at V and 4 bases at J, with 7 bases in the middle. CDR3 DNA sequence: TGTGCCAGCAGTGAAGACTCCGGCACTGAAGCTTTCTTT. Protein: CASSEDSGTEAFF.

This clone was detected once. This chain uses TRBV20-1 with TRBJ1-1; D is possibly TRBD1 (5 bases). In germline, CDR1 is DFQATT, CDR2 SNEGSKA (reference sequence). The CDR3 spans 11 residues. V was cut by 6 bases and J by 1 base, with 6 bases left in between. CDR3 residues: CSAGANTEAFF. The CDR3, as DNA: TGCAGTGCAGGGGCGAACACTGAAGCTTTCTTT.

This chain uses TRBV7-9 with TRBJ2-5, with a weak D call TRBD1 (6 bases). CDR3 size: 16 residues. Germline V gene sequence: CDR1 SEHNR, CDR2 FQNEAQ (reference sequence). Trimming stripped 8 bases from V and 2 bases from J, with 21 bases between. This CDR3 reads CASEVGARTEQETQYF. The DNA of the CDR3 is TGTGCCAGCGAAGTCGGCGCTCGGACAGAACAAGAGACCCAGTACTTC. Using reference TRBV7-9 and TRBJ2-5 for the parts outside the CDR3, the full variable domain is DTGVSQNPRHKITKRGQNVTFRCDPISEHNRLYWYRQTLGQGPEFLTYFQNEAQLEKSRLLSDRFSAERPKGSFSTLEIQRTEQGDSAMYLCASEVGARTEQETQYFGPGTRLLVL.